The clone carrying this T cell receptor (beta chain) appeared many times. Its antigen remains unknown. This beta chain represents an off-target read in a library built for alpha chains; its size is of limited meaning. TCRdb itself ran the 5' RACE reads through MiXCR, one entry per CDR3 protein. This table has about 16,000 distinct CDR3 sequences, around 7.1% appearing once. Regarding time point: sample taken at primary tumor resection. Sequencing covered unsorted whole RNA taken from tumor, nontumor lung or frozen PBMC. The sample belongs to a study of spatial heterogeneity in lung cancer. Study-wide results and limits: Expanded intratumoral alpha and beta TCR counts tracked tumor mutation counts.

The TCR comes from a female donor with early-stage non-small cell lung cancer. Source: lung tumor tissue, taken at surgery.

In nucleotides, the CDR3 is TGTGCCAGCAGTTTTAGCCCGAATGAGCAGTTCTTC. Translating it yields CASSFSPNEQFF. The J gene is TRBJ2-1, the V gene TRBV12-3 or TRBV12-4; D is unclear. The CDR3 extends over 12 amino acids. V was cut by 3 bases and J by 7 bases, with 7 bases left in between.